The 18 T cell receptor beta chains reported below all come from one sample, sequenced in a study of T cells after yellow fever vaccination. Using its own MiXCR run on the 5' RACE reads, TCRdb lists one record per CDR3 protein. The sample records 250,000 to 400,000 distinct CDR3 sequences, over 3.5% being singletons. The sequencing here drew on PBMCs, taken 5 days after the yellow fever booster vaccination. The origin of the receptors is a young man who received the YFV17D yellow fever vaccine.

The table lists this clonotype with a few counts. The V gene is TRBV12-3 or TRBV12-4, the J gene TRBJ1-2; 12 bases match TRBD1. There are 16 residues in the CDR3. V lost 6 bases, J lost 7 bases, and 12 bases stayed unmatched. Here the CDR3 DNA reads TGTGCCAGCAGCTCCCGTGGGACAGGGGGCCGGAGTGGCTACACCTTC. Protein product: CASSSRGTGGRSGYTF.

V and J are TRBV27 and TRBJ2-2; 9 bases match TRBD2. V was pared by 2 bases and J by 4 bases, with 5 bases of the junction left unmatched. CDR1 MNHEY and CDR2 SMNVEV come from the germline V gene (reference sequence). This CDR3 contains 16 residues. The CDR3 sequence: CASSLGGGASTGELFF. In nucleotides, the CDR3 is TGTGCCAGCAGTTTAGGCGGGGGGGCCAGCACCGGGGAGCTGTTTTTT.

This clonotype was seen a handful of times. The chain is built from TRBV7-2 and TRBJ2-7; D remains ambiguous. CDR1 is SGHTA and CDR2 is FQGNSA in the germline V gene. The CDR3 sequence is 15 residues long. V dropped 1 base and J dropped 4 bases, with 14 bases sitting between them. The CDR3 DNA is TGTGCCAGCAGCTTAGGGTGGGTCGAAGCGTACGAGCAGTACTTC. It is translated as CASSLGWVEAYEQYF.

The chain carries TRBV27 and TRBJ1-5; TRBD1 matches 7 bases. V lost 7 bases, J lost 0 bases, and 12 bases stayed unmatched. The CDR3 is 17 amino acids. The V gene's germline CDR1 is MNHEY and CDR2 SMNVEV (reference sequence). The DNA of the CDR3 is TGTGCCAGCATGGAGGGGGCCGGCACCTATAGCAATCAGCCCCAGCATTTT. Amino acids: CASMEGAGTYSNQPQHF.

V is TRBV4-1 and J is TRBJ2-6, with D maybe TRBD1 (5 bases). The length of the CDR3 is 17 residues. Germline V gene lookup returns CDR1 MGHRA and CDR2 YSYEKL. The V end lost 2 bases, the J end lost 0 bases, and 11 bases lay between the germline ends. The CDR3 region is CASSQQDISSGANVLTF. For the CDR3, the DNA is TGCGCCAGCAGCCAACAGGACATCAGCTCTGGGGCCAACGTCCTGACTTTC.

This clonotype showed up just a few times. The rearrangement uses TRBV14 and TRBJ2-3; TRBD1 aligns across 8 bases. Trimming removed 4 bases from V and 2 bases from J; junction bases left unmatched: 8. The CDR3 length is 16 residues. CDR1 SGHDN and CDR2 FVKESK come from the germline V gene. The CDR3 nucleotides read TGTGCCAGCAGCCCTTGGACAGGGTCCTCCACAGATACGCAGTATTTT. It codes for CASSPWTGSSTDTQYF.

The genes are TRBV7-2 and TRBJ1-5; D remains ambiguous. The CDR3 loop spans 16 amino acids. The germline CDR1 and CDR2 sequences are SGHTA and FQGNSA. The V gene lost 3 bases and the J gene lost 5 bases, with 17 bases spanning the gap. The CDR3 nucleotides read TGTGCCAGCAGCTTTAAGGGCTCGAGAGTTGATCAGCCCCAGCATTTT. Amino acid sequence: CASSFKGSRVDQPQHF.

This clonotype was seen a few times. This chain uses TRBV12-3 or TRBV12-4 with TRBJ2-3; D call uncertain. The CDR3 is 14 residues long. The germline V and J ends were trimmed by 3 bases and 6 bases, with 13 bases remaining between them. The CDR3 is CASSFRREIDTQYF. Written as DNA, the CDR3 is TGTGCCAGCAGTTTTAGACGTGAAATCGATACGCAGTATTTT.

Remarks on this clonotype: This clone may be a read error of a much larger clone one base away. The chain has TRBV20-1 and TRBJ1-1; D remains ambiguous. The CDR3 is 12 residues long. Germline V gives CDR1 DFQATT, CDR2 SNEGSKA (reference sequence). V was shortened by 3 bases and J by 0 bases, with 5 bases between the two germline ends. The chain's CDR3 is CSASQMNTEAFF. The CDR3, as DNA: TGCAGTGCTAGCCAGATGAACACTGAAGCTTTCTTT.

The chain combines TRBV5-4 with TRBJ2-5; D remains unclear. V shed 4 bases and J shed 3 bases, with 10 bases lying between them. The CDR3 has 13 residues. Per germline, CDR1 SGHNT and CDR2 YYREEE (reference sequence). CDR3 loop: CASSVWIEETQYF. CDR3 bases: TGTGCCAGCAGCGTCTGGATCGAAGAGACCCAGTACTTC.

This clonotype was detected a few times. This chain links TRBV6-2 or TRBV6-3 with TRBJ1-5; TRBD1 matches 12 bases. J gave up 6 bases and V 10 bases, and 4 bases lay outside the gene matches. The CDR3 is 13 residues long. The germline CDR1 and CDR2 sequences are MNHEY and SVGEGT. CDR3 DNA sequence: TGTGCCACAAGGGACAGGGGGCCTCAGCCCCAGCATTTT. Translating it yields CATRDRGPQPQHF.

This clonotype appeared a few times. The chain uses TRBV5-8 and TRBJ2-3, with D possibly being TRBD1 (5 bases). Germline assignment: CDR1 SGHTS and CDR2 YDEGEE. V lost 4 bases and J lost 1, with 13 bases in between. This CDR3 has 15 amino acids. The CDR3 loop is CASSNGAGRTDTQYF. In nucleotides, the CDR3 is TGTGCCAGCAGCAATGGGGCAGGGCGCACAGATACGCAGTATTTT.

This clonotype was found many times. This chain uses TRBV29-1 with TRBJ2-7; no firm D call. Germline V gives CDR1 SQVTM, CDR2 ANQGSEA. The CDR3 contains 10 residues. V lost 4 bases, J lost 3 bases, and 4 bases lay in between. The CDR3 region is CSVGGYEQYF. CDR3 DNA sequence: TGCAGCGTTGGAGGCTACGAGCAGTACTTC.

The V call is TRBV4-3, the J call TRBJ2-4; D not certain. The CDR3 is 14 residues long. Germline CDR1 LGHNA, CDR2 YSLEER. Trimming cost V 5 bases and J 6 bases, with 14 bases left between them. CDR3 residues: CASSESTGGNIQYF. As DNA, the CDR3 is TGCGCCAGCAGCGAGAGCACGGGTGGAAACATTCAGTACTTC.

The table lists this clonotype with many counts. This sequence joins TRBV18 and TRBJ1-1; D not certain. The V gene lost 2 bases and the J gene lost 1 base, with 14 bases spanning the gap. Germline assignment: CDR1 KGHSH and CDR2 LQKENI. The CDR3 sequence is 16 residues long. CDR3 coding DNA: TGTGCCAGCTCACCAGGGCATGCCCGCGGGAACACTGAAGCTTTCTTT. Its translation: CASSPGHARGNTEAFF.

In this sample, this clonotype turned up a few times. The rearrangement joins TRBV12-3 or TRBV12-4 to TRBJ1-2, with 7 bases aligning to TRBD1. V dropped 5 bases and J dropped 0; count of bases not matched to a gene: 6. The CDR3 is made up of 15 amino acids. The DNA for the CDR3 is TGTGCCAGCAGTCAGACCGGGACAGCTAACTATGGCTACACCTTC. Translation: CASSQTGTANYGYTF.

This clonotype was recorded a few times. The chain is built from TRBV7-6 and TRBJ1-3, with TRBD1 matching over 9 bases. V dropped 6 bases and J dropped 4; count of bases not matched to a gene: 7. Germline loops: CDR1 SGHVS, CDR2 FNYEAQ. This CDR3 has 15 residues. CDR3 DNA sequence: TGTGCCAGCAGTATACAGGGGGCAGGAGGAAACACCATATATTTT. Protein product: CASSIQGAGGNTIYF.

This clonotype occurred a few times. V and J are TRBV12-3 or TRBV12-4 and TRBJ2-3; D ambiguous. The V gene lost 6 bases and the J gene lost 2 bases, with 12 bases spanning the gap. The CDR3 runs 14 residues. CDR3 loop: CASSPFRATDTQYF. CDR3 bases: TGTGCCAGCAGCCCCTTCCGGGCCACAGATACGCAGTATTTT.